Listed here are 27 T cell receptor beta chains from one sample, sequenced in a study of Ad26.COV2.S vaccination and SARS-CoV-2 variants. The treatment is: approximately 18 received Ad26.COV2.S at low or high dose, single or two shots; about 5 received placebo; per-sample allocation not given. The investigators took samples on day 63 after the first vaccine or placebo injection. Clones were read by immunoSEQ multiplex PCR, and TCRdb kept only the in-frame ones, dropping some. The sample holds around 300,000 clones, about 87% seen once. The material was peripheral blood, obtained in a trial of Ad26.COV2.S vaccine versus placebo. The receptor set was obtained from a person between 18 and 65 years old who received the Ad26.COV2.S COVID-19 vaccine or a placebo.

The table lists this clone with a count of one. The V and J genes are TRBV27 and TRBJ2-7; D is possibly TRBD2 (6 bases). V was shortened by 3 bases and J by 6 bases, with 9 bases between the two germline ends. Germline CDR1 is MNHEY and CDR2 is SMNVEV (reference sequence). The CDR3 runs 12 residues. CDR3 protein: CASSLTRGEQYF. CDR3 in DNA: TGTGCCAGCAGTTTGACTAGGGGCGAGCAGTACTTC.

The rearrangement joins TRBV19 to TRBJ2-1; 10 bases align to TRBD2. Per germline, CDR1 LNHDA and CDR2 SQIVND (reference sequence). CDR3 length equals 16 residues. V trimming: 6 bases; J trimming: 0 bases; junction bases outside the gene matches: 5. The CDR3 DNA reads as TGTGCCAGTAGGGCTAGCGGGGGAAGCTCCTACAATGAGCAGTTCTTC. Amino acids: CASRASGGSSYNEQFF.

This clone was detected only once. The V and J genes are TRBV2 and TRBJ2-2; 8 nucleotides agree with TRBD1. CDR1 and CDR2 from the germline V gene are SNHLY and FYNNEI. This CDR3 spans 15 amino acids. CDR3 sequence (DNA): TGTTCAGGGGGCCGGGACAGGACTTTTTCCGGGGAGCTGTTTTTT. It yields the protein CSGGRDRTFSGELFF.

This clone was seen a handful of times. The chain links TRBV4-3 to TRBJ1-1; 9 nucleotides agree with TRBD1. J gave up 1 base and V 0 bases, and 6 bases lay outside the gene matches. CDR3 length: 17 amino acids. The germline V gene has CDR1 LGHNA and CDR2 YSLEER. The CDR3 DNA follows: TGCGCCAGCAGCCAAGAGGGTTGGACAGGGGAGAACACTGAAGCTTTCTTT. Translated, it gives CASSQEGWTGENTEAFF.

In its sample, this clone was seen once. V gene TRBV7-2 combines with J gene TRBJ1-3; D remains ambiguous. Looked up from germline, CDR1 is SGHTA and CDR2 is FQGNSA. The V and J ends lost 10 bases and 0 bases respectively, with 10 bases between them. This CDR3 comprises 13 residues. Here the CDR3 reads CATIAGSGNTIYF. The CDR3 DNA reads as TGTGCCACCATCGCGGGCTCTGGAAACACCATATATTTT. Using reference TRBV7-2 and TRBJ1-3 for the parts outside the CDR3, the full variable domain is GAGVSQSPSNKVTEKGKDVELRCDPISGHTALYWYRQSLGQGLEFLIYFQGNSAPDKSGLPSDRFSAERTGGSVSTLTIQRTQQEDSAVYLCATIAGSGNTIYFGEGSWLTVV.

The rearrangement uses TRBV7-2 and TRBJ1-2; 7 bases match TRBD1. This CDR3 spans 14 amino acids. Germline loops: CDR1 SGHTA, CDR2 FQGNSA. Trimming removed 6 bases from V and 4 bases from J; junction bases left unmatched: 8. CDR3 DNA: TGTGCCAGCAGTCGGGACAGAACCACCTATGGCTACACCTTC. Amino acid sequence: CASSRDRTTYGYTF.

The CDR3 sequence is CASSETSGGTDTQYF. DNA for the CDR3: TGTGCCAGCAGCGAAACTAGCGGGGGCACAGATACGCAGTATTTT. The chain combines TRBV9 with TRBJ2-3; 10 bases align to TRBD2. J was trimmed by 1 base and V by 3 bases; bases with no gene match: 2. The CDR3 contains 15 residues. Germline assignment: CDR1 SGDLS and CDR2 YYNGEE.

V and J are TRBV6-5 and TRBJ1-3; a possible D gene is TRBD1 (5 bases). CDR1 and CDR2 from the germline V gene are MNHEY and SVGAGI. The CDR3 runs to 15 residues. Deletions cut 6 bases from V and 0 bases from J, with 12 bases between. CDR3 sequence: CASRQPGGSGNTIYF. The DNA of the CDR3 is TGTGCCAGCAGACAACCGGGGGGCTCTGGAAACACCATATATTTT.

The V call is TRBV11-2, the J call TRBJ1-2, with TRBD1 matching over 9 bases. The CDR3 contains 14 residues. Germline-derived CDR1 and CDR2 are SGHAT and FQNNGV. V was clipped by 1 base and J by 3 bases; unmatched bases: 0. CDR3 sequence reads: CASSLGQGDYGYTF. In nucleotides, the CDR3 is TGTGCCAGCAGCTTAGGACAGGGGGACTATGGCTACACCTTC.

V usage is TRBV7-9 and J usage is TRBJ1-2; weak D call: TRBD1 (5 bases). The length of the CDR3 is 15 residues. V was pared by 1 base and J by 5 bases, with 14 bases between. The germline gives CDR1 SEHNR, CDR2 FQNEAQ (reference sequence). The CDR3 DNA follows: TGTGCCAGCAGCTTAGGTGTCCGGCAGGGTTATGGCTACACCTTC. This encodes CASSLGVRQGYGYTF.

This sequence joins TRBV7-9 and TRBJ2-3, with unresolved D. CDR1 SEHNR and CDR2 FQNEAQ come from the germline V gene (reference sequence). The CDR3 extends over 14 amino acids. Trimming took 5 bases from V and 0 from J, leaving 9 bases between them. CDR3: CASSDRRSTDTQYF. The CDR3 nucleotides are TGTGCCAGCAGCGATCGCCGTAGCACAGATACGCAGTATTTT.

The chain carries TRBV27 and TRBJ2-5; D may match TRBD1 or TRBD2 (5 bases each). Trimming stripped 3 bases from V and 10 bases from J, with 21 bases between. In germline, CDR1 is MNHEY, CDR2 SMNVEV (reference sequence). The CDR3 is made up of 15 amino acids. The CDR3, as DNA: TGTGCCAGCAGTTTCTCCGGGACCGTGGCCGGGGACCAGTACTTC. Translating it yields CASSFSGTVAGDQYF.

The chain has TRBV5-5 and TRBJ1-2; the D gene is possibly TRBD1 (5 bases). The CDR3 is made up of 15 amino acids. Germline lookup yields CDR1 SGHKS and CDR2 YYEKEE (reference sequence). The V end lost 4 bases, the J end lost 4 bases, and 17 bases lay between the germline ends. The CDR3 DNA sequence: TGTGCCAGCAGCCCGGGGGGTGACAACCTCTATGGCTACACCTTC. It is translated as CASSPGGDNLYGYTF.

This clone came up once. The chain is built from TRBV6-5 and TRBJ1-4; D is ambiguous. CDR1 is MNHEY, CDR2 SVGAGI, per germline. This CDR3 has 13 residues. Trimming pared 2 bases from V and 7 bases from J, leaving 8 bases between. The CDR3 sequence: CASSYRDREKLFF. CDR3 DNA sequence: TGTGCCAGCAGTTACCGCGATCGTGAAAAACTGTTTTTT.

This clone has just one count. The chain carries TRBV5-1 and TRBJ1-2, with D possibly matching TRBD1 (5 bases). In germline, CDR1 is SGHRS, CDR2 YFSETQ. This CDR3 is built from 13 residues. The V gene lost 3 bases and the J gene lost 1 base, with 7 bases spanning the gap. CDR3 sequence: CASSYDSNYGYTF. CDR3 bases: TGCGCCAGCAGCTACGACAGTAACTATGGCTACACCTTC.

V gene TRBV27 combines with J gene TRBJ2-3; 11 bases agree with TRBD2. Trimming took 6 bases from V and 4 from J; bases not matched to a gene: 6. This CDR3 spans 15 amino acids. The germline V gene encodes CDR1 MNHEY and CDR2 SMNVEV (reference sequence). The CDR3 reads CASSLLAGDSDTQYF. The CDR3 DNA sequence: TGTGCCAGCAGCTTACTAGCGGGAGACTCAGATACGCAGTATTTT.

The V gene is TRBV30, the J gene TRBJ1-3; 7 bases align to TRBD1. The germline V gene has CDR1 GTSNPN and CDR2 SVGIG (reference sequence). After removal of 1 base from V and 3 bases from J, the junction contained 0 bases not matched to a gene. The CDR3 length is 13 residues. The CDR3, as DNA: TGTGCCTGGAGTGGGACAGGTGGAAACACCATATATTTT. This sequence encodes CAWSGTGGNTIYF.

This clone was counted ten times or more. The chain employs TRBV6-5 and TRBJ1-6, with a weak D call TRBD1 (6 bases). Trimming left V 2 bases short and J 12 bases short, with 11 bases between. Germline CDR1 is MNHEY and CDR2 is SVGAGI. The CDR3 sequence is 13 residues long. The CDR3 sequence: CASSYPGVGPLHF. CDR3 nucleotides: TGTGCCAGCAGTTACCCAGGGGTTGGACCCCTCCACTTT.

V is TRBV15 and J is TRBJ2-5, with D hard to call. Trimming removed 1 base from V and 2 bases from J, with 5 bases in between. Germline CDR1 and CDR2: LNHNV and YYDKDF (reference sequence). CDR3 size: 13 residues. The CDR3 coding sequence is TGTGCCACCAGCAGAGTCTGGCAAGAGACCCAGTACTTC. Translation gives CATSRVWQETQYF.

Comment on this clone: At the DNA level, this CDR3 is encoded by other sequences in the same sample as well. The V gene is TRBV5-1, the J gene TRBJ1-1; 8 bases agree with TRBD1. CDR3 length: 14 residues. Per germline, CDR1 SGHRS and CDR2 YFSETQ. Trimming cost V 3 bases and J 1 base; bases outside gene matches: 2. The CDR3 reads CASSSGQGNTEAFF. The CDR3 nucleotides are TGCGCCAGCAGCTCCGGACAGGGGAACACTGAAGCTTTCTTT.

The V gene is TRBV9, the J gene TRBJ2-1; 13 nucleotides agree with TRBD2. The V gene's germline CDR1 is SGDLS and CDR2 YYNGEE. After removal of 2 bases from V and 10 bases from J, the junction contained 9 bases not matched to a gene. This CDR3 contains 16 residues. CDR3 protein: CASSVYGLAGVGEQFF. Here the CDR3 DNA reads TGTGCCAGCAGCGTCTACGGACTAGCGGGAGTAGGGGAGCAGTTCTTC.

The chain joins TRBV5-4 to TRBJ2-3; D is uncertain. Trimming shortened V by 0 bases and J by 1 base, and 6 bases separated the two germline ends. Looked up from germline, CDR1 is SGHNT and CDR2 is YYREEE (reference sequence). The CDR3 has 14 amino acids. CDR3 bases: TGTGCCAGCAGCTTGGGTCTAGGCACAGATACGCAGTATTTT. It translates to CASSLGLGTDTQYF. Drawing the rest from reference TRBV5-4 and TRBJ2-3, the complete variable domain is ETGVTQSPTHLIKTRGQQVTLRCSSQSGHNTVSWYQQALGQGPQFIFQYYREEENGRGNFPPRFSGLQFPNYSSELNVNALELDDSALYLCASSLGLGTDTQYFGPGTRLTVL.

The chain recombines TRBV27 with TRBJ2-1; 9 bases line up with TRBD1. CDR3 length equals 13 residues. Germline assignment: CDR1 MNHEY and CDR2 SMNVEV (reference sequence). The junction had 3 bases not matched to a gene; V was cut back by 5 bases and J by 7 bases. The CDR3 DNA reads as TGTGCCAGCAGTCTACAGGGGGCAAATGAGCAGTTCTTC. Its protein product is CASSLQGANEQFF.

The rearrangement joins TRBV7-2 to TRBJ2-1; D call uncertain. This CDR3 comprises 13 residues. The germline V gene encodes CDR1 SGHTA and CDR2 FQGNSA. The V gene lost 5 bases and the J gene lost 16 bases, with 21 bases spanning the gap. The CDR3 protein is CASSPIQDRVFFF. The CDR3 DNA is TGTGCCAGCAGCCCTATTCAGGATAGGGTTTTCTTCTTC. The full variable domain, with the rest looked up from reference TRBV7-2 and TRBJ2-1, is GAGVSQSPSNKVTEKGKDVELRCDPISGHTALYWYRQSLGQGLEFLIYFQGNSAPDKSGLPSDRFSAERTGGSVSTLTIQRTQQEDSAVYLCASSPIQDRVFFFGPGTRLTVL.

This chain links TRBV10-3 with TRBJ1-1; 7 bases are a match to TRBD1. Germline assignment: CDR1 ENHRY and CDR2 SYGVKD. The CDR3 has 14 residues. Losses at the gene ends were 2 bases for V and 3 bases for J; bases not matched to a gene: 3. CDR3 nucleotide sequence: TGTGCCATCAGTGAGAGGGGGCAGGACACTGAAGCTTTCTTT. Translating gives CAISERGQDTEAFF.

The J gene is TRBJ1-1, the V gene TRBV19; D call uncertain. Germline assignment: CDR1 LNHDA and CDR2 SQIVND (reference sequence). The CDR3 loop spans 14 amino acids. Trimming cost V 7 bases and J 0 bases, with 12 bases left between them. The CDR3 protein is CASISLRMNTEAFF. In nucleotides, the CDR3 is TGTGCCAGTATCAGTTTACGGATGAACACTGAAGCTTTCTTT.

The table lists this clone with a count of one. The chain is built from TRBV27 and TRBJ1-2; weak D call: TRBD1 (5 bases). V was trimmed by 2 bases and J by 3 bases, leaving 13 bases between them. The CDR3 loop spans 15 amino acids. CDR1 MNHEY and CDR2 SMNVEV come from the germline V gene (reference sequence). The CDR3 region has the DNA TGTGCCAGCAGTTTAGGATCGGAAGGGGACTATGGCTACACCTTC. Amino acid sequence: CASSLGSEGDYGYTF.